This T cell receptor beta chain is drawn from a study of CDR3 diversity in severe acne. TCRdb analysed the PCR reads with MiXCR anew, one entry per CDR3 protein. The table includes over 70,000 distinct CDR3 sequences, approximately 51% detected once. Germline CDR1 is MNHNS and CDR2 is SASEGT. CDR3 size: 15 residues. V was clipped by 7 bases and J by 3 bases; unmatched bases: 6. The clonotype originates from a male donor in good health, without acne. What was sequenced was blood. This rearrangement joins TRBV6-1 to TRBJ2-7; 13 nucleotides agree with TRBD2. Here the CDR3 reads CASILGLAGRYEQYF. CDR3 bases: TGTGCCAGCATCTTGGGACTAGCGGGACGCTACGAGCAGTACTTC.